The clone carrying this TCR beta chain was detected only a few times. Expressed TCRB transcripts were sequenced, since all the RNA that had been isolated was reverse transcribed. An average about 3.6 million reads came from naive, central memory and regulatory T cell samples. Produced via immunoSEQ multiplex PCR; TCRdb's table is partial and in-frame only. The profile shows about 470,000 clones, roughly 31% of them singletons. CDR1 and CDR2 (germline): MDHEN, SYDVKM. V lost 7 bases, J lost 7 bases, and 10 bases lay in between. The CDR3 totals 11 residues. The data are from a study of beta chain features in type 1 diabetes. Via CD45RO/CCR7/CD25/CD127/CD95/CD27, cells of the CD4+ naive, central memory, regulatory and stem cell-like memory subsets were sorted. Once sorted, every population was more than 95% pure.

The specimen was naive CD4+ T cells from blood. The gene calls are TRBV28 and TRBJ1-1; D gene ambiguous. The source is a man between 18 and 35 years old in good health. CDR3 nucleotides: TGTGCCAGCAAGATTGACAATGAAGCTTTCTTT. It translates to CASKIDNEAFF.